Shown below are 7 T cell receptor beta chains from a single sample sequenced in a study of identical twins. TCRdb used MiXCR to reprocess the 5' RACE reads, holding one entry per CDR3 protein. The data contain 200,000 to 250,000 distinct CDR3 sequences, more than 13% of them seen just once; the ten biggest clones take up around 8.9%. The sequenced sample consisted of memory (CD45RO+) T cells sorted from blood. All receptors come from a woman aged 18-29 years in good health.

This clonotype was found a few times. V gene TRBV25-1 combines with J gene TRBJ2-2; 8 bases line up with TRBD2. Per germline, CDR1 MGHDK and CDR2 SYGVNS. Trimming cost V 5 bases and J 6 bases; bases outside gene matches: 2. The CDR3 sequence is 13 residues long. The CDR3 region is CASSRGGAGELFF. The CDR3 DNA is TGTGCCAGCAGTCGGGGGGGCGCCGGGGAGCTGTTTTTT.

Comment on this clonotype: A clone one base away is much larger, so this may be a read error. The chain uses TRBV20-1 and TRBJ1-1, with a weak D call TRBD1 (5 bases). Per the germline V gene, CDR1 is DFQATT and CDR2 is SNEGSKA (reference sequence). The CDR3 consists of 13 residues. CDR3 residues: CSPSGPMNTEAYF. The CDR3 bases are TGCAGTCCTTCGGGACCCATGAACACTGAAGCTTACTTT.

Here the CDR3 DNA reads TGTGCCTGGAGTGAGGGGATCACCGGGGAGCTGTTTTTT. Encoded protein: CAWSEGITGELFF. The genes are TRBV30 and TRBJ2-2; a weak D match, TRBD1 (5 bases). This CDR3 region has 13 residues. Germline V lookup: CDR1 GTSNPN, CDR2 SVGIG (reference sequence). The V gene lost 1 base and the J gene lost 4 bases, with 7 bases spanning the gap.

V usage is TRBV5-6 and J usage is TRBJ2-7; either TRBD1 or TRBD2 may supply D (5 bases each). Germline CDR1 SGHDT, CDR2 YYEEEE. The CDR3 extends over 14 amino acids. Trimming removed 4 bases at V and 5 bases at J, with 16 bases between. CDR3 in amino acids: CASSANPGRHEQYF. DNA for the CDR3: TGTGCCAGCAGCGCTAACCCGGGACGGCACGAGCAGTACTTC.

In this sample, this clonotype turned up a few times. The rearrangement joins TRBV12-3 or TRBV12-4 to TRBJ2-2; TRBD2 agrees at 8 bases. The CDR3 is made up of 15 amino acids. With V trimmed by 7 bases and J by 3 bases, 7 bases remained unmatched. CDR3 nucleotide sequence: TGTGCCAGCACCTCCGGGACTAGGTACACCGGGGAGCTGTTTTTT. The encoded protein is CASTSGTRYTGELFF.

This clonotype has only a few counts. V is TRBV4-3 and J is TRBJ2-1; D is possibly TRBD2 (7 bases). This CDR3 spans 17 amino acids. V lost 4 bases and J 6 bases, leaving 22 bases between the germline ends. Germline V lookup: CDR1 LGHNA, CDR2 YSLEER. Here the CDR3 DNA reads TGCGCCAGCAGCCGGGGGGGGCCGGACTTGCGCTTCAATGAGCAGTTCTTC. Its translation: CASSRGGPDLRFNEQFF.

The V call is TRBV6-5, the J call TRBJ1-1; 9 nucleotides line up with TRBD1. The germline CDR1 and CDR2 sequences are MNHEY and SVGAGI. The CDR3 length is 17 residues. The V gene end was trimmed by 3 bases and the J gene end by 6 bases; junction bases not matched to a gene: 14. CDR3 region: CASSYPNTGTGRAEAFF. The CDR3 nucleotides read TGTGCCAGCAGTTATCCAAATACCGGGACAGGGCGGGCTGAAGCTTTCTTT.